The 10 T cell receptor beta chains below come from one sample, sequenced in a study of T cells in Graves' hyperthyroidism and ophthalmopathy (dated by TCRdb to about 2019). The method was multiplex PCR. The data were produced on an Illumina HiSeq 2000. The TCR beta CDR3 regions were amplified from RNA transcripts. The TCR CDR3 was subjected to a first round of RT-PCR using the HTBI primer set and the Qiagen OneStep RT-PCR kit. TCRdb itself trimmed the public reads at Q25 with fastp, ran MiXCR and retained productive beta chains. Every entry covers one CDR3 protein and lists the most common genes and DNA from its rows. In all, the sample holds hundreds of thousands of distinct CDR3 sequences, and more than 12% of those were seen once. Approximately 13% of the sample lies in the top ten. The source material was blood. The origin of the receptors is a woman between 50 and 59 years old with Graves' ophthalmopathy.

This clonotype was counted once. The chain uses TRBV6-2 or TRBV6-3 and TRBJ1-5; D call uncertain. Germline-derived CDR1 and CDR2 are MNHEY and SVGEGT. This CDR3 spans 12 amino acids. Trimming took off 6 bases at V and 7 bases at J, with 10 bases between the two ends. The CDR3 spells CASRLGSQPQHF. CDR3 nucleotides: TGTGCCAGCAGGCTCGGAAGCCAGCCCCAGCATTTT.

The rearrangement joins TRBV19 to TRBJ2-1, with 15 bases that match TRBD2. The CDR3 length is 16 residues. Germline CDR1 is LNHDA and CDR2 is SQIVND (reference sequence). The V segment lost 4 bases and the J segment 3 bases; nucleotides outside the gene matches: 1. The DNA for the CDR3 is TGTGCCAGTAGTAAGGGACTAGCGGGAGGCTACAATGAGCAGTTCTTC. Translation gives CASSKGLAGGYNEQFF. Full variable domain (remainder filled in from reference TRBV19 and TRBJ2-1): DGGITQSPKYLFRKEGQNVTLSCEQNLNHDAMYWYRQDPGQGLRLIYYSQIVNDFQKGDIAEGYSVSREKKESFPLTVTSAQKNPTAFYLCASSKGLAGGYNEQFFGPGTRLTVL.

This clonotype was counted at least ten times. The chain employs TRBV7-3 and TRBJ2-5; tentatively, D is TRBD2 (6 bases). Germline-derived CDR1 and CDR2 are SGHTA and FQGTGA. The CDR3 has 13 amino acids. Trimming pared 5 bases from V and 5 bases from J, leaving 12 bases between. The CDR3: CASSPAGGETQYF. The CDR3 coding sequence is TGTGCCAGCAGCCCCGCTGGGGGGGAGACCCAGTACTTC.

This sequence joins TRBV20-1 and TRBJ1-2; tentative D call: TRBD1 (6 bases). Germline V gives CDR1 DFQATT, CDR2 SNEGSKA (reference sequence). CDR3 length: 12 amino acids. Trimming removed 5 bases from V and 8 bases from J, with 15 bases in between. Here the CDR3 DNA reads TGCAGTGCTGGAAGACAGGCACGCGGCTACACCTTC. Translation gives CSAGRQARGYTF.

The sample holds many counts of this clonotype. The chain has TRBV7-3 and TRBJ2-6; 7 bases match TRBD1. V trimming: 2 bases; J trimming: 1 base; junction bases outside the gene matches: 5. Looked up from germline, CDR1 is SGHTA and CDR2 is FQGTGA. The CDR3 runs to 17 residues. CDR3 loop: CASSLGPGGSGANVLTF. CDR3 sequence (DNA): TGTGCCAGCAGCTTAGGGCCAGGGGGTTCTGGGGCCAACGTCCTGACTTTC.

This clonotype was detected only a few times. V and J are TRBV27 and TRBJ1-5; tentatively, D is TRBD1 (6 bases). The CDR3 totals 15 residues. The V and J ends lost 2 bases and 5 bases respectively, with 13 bases between them. CDR1 MNHEY and CDR2 SMNVEV come from the germline V gene (reference sequence). The CDR3 region has the DNA TGTGCCAGCAGTTTAACTCCAGGGGACCATCAGCCCCAGCATTTT. It specifies CASSLTPGDHQPQHF.

This clonotype appeared many times. The genes are TRBV20-1 and TRBJ2-1; TRBD2 matches 8 bases. The CDR3 consists of 15 residues. J was trimmed by 2 bases and V by 1 base; bases with no gene match: 4. Germline V gene data show CDR1 as DFQATT and CDR2 as SNEGSKA (reference sequence). DNA for the CDR3: TGCAGTGCTAGAGTAGCGGGAACTCCCTACAATGAGCAGTTCTTC. Translation gives CSARVAGTPYNEQFF.

Worth noting for this clonotype: Just one base apart from a much larger clone, this may be a read error. This chain links TRBV27 with TRBJ2-7, with D possibly TRBD1 on 5 matching bases. The CDR3 runs to 15 residues. Between the trimmed V and J ends, which lost 6 bases and 3 bases, there was a span of 18 bases. The V gene's germline CDR1 is MNHEY and CDR2 SMNVEV (reference sequence). The CDR3 DNA follows: TGTGCCAGCAGCCTTCGTCCAGACAGCAACTACGAGCAGTACTTC. Translation: CASSLRPDSNYEQYF.

This chain connects TRBV12-3 or TRBV12-4 to TRBJ1-3; D might be TRBD1 (5 bases). V dropped 3 bases and J dropped 2 bases, with 11 bases sitting between them. The CDR3 length is 15 residues. The CDR3 is CASSFGRQPGNTIYF. CDR3 coding DNA: TGTGCCAGCAGTTTCGGTAGACAGCCTGGAAACACCATATATTTT.

The chain uses TRBV6-1 and TRBJ1-2; D is unclear. V lost 4 bases to trimming and J lost 8 bases, with 14 bases between them. Germline V lookup: CDR1 MNHNS, CDR2 SASEGT. This CDR3 is 13 amino acids long. The CDR3 here is CASSGDGLEGYTF. CDR3 DNA sequence: TGTGCCAGCAGTGGTGACGGATTGGAAGGCTACACCTTC.